This TCR beta chain derives from a study of hypomethylating agent response in myelodysplastic syndrome (dated by TCRdb to the early 2020s). Regarding the research as a whole: The hypomethylating agents azacitidine (about 70% of the 11) or decitabine (3 of 11) were used to treat the patients. The cohort included roughly ten male and 2 female myelodysplastic syndrome patients. On average the patients were about 70 +/- 6 years old, and a diploid cytogenetic profile was seen most often. TET2 mutation was identified most frequently, being present in 5 of 11 patients. Six patients responded with complete response or hematologic improvement, and about five patients were non-responders. Response was defined as complete response or hematologic improvement, and any patient who met neither criterion was considered a non-responder. Study-wide findings and limitations: Possible recognition of novel MDS antigens by the shared GLIPH2 clusters was not confirmed, and experimental validation of that possible recognition is needed. Only 11 to 12 patients were analyzed, so the study cohort was small. Responders more often showed novel clonotypes emerging, while non-responders displayed more contracted clonotypes after treatment. After hypomethylating agent treatment, no significant change in richness, rarefaction diversity or clonality was seen, either across all patients or within response groups. Age matching of healthy control donors to MDS patients was not performed, and the MDS versus healthy comparison could have been impacted by this lack of age matching.

The method behind the library was the immunoSEQ multiplex PCR assay. Each sample was run at survey resolution as two replicates of approximately 200 ng apiece, for a total of approximately 400 ng of DNA. The hsTCRB kit detected rearranged TCRB sequences in genomic DNA using multiplex PCR primers targeting V and J genes. The first PCR used the QIAGEN Multiplex PCR Kit for around 33 cycles to amplify the CDR3 region. Sample barcodes and Illumina adapters were added to each replicate in a roughly 8-cycle second PCR. Pooled libraries were quantified with a QuantStudio 6 and the KAPA library quantification kit. Around 16 pM of pooled libraries was sequenced on an Illumina MiSeq using 156-cycle single-end reads and a 15-cycle index read. The study's processing was this. Of 168,753 unique clonotypes, about 1.7% were flagged by VDJdb annotation as previously reported viral-epitope-specific. The immunoSEQ Data Assistant and immunoSEQ Analyzer converted raw reads into normalized, annotated TCRB repertoires. Clonotype analysis used the immunarch R package version 0.6.5 and BioAnalyzer. Before richness was estimated, every repertoire was downsampled to the clone count of the smallest repertoire. Clonotypes were classified as expanded, contracted or novel by Fisher's exact tests, with novel defined as zero frequency before treatment. Significantly changed CDR3 beta sequences were clustered with GLIPH2 using simulation_depth=1000 and kmer_min_depth=3, and CDR3s shorter than five residues were excluded. Imported from immuneACCESS, the table was reduced by TCRdb to in-frame sequences with V and J called. These copies leave out some clones; in studies compared against another copy, an unresolved V gene accounts for under half, and the cause of the remainder is not known. The V and J calls and clone size come from that table; D and trimming were worked out from the DNA. A total of 1,600 or so clones appear in this sample, 83% of them only once. The top ten hold roughly 19% of the sample.

T-cell subsets were not sorted, so the analysis was performed on bulk bone marrow. Immunosequencing of the TCR beta CDR3 regions was performed on bone marrow from ten to eleven myelodysplastic syndrome patients before and after hypomethylating agent therapy. For longitudinal repertoire tracking, a baseline bone marrow plus two to three bone marrows at different post-treatment timepoints were contributed by each patient. Whole bone marrow served as the source for genomic DNA extraction, with DNA quality checked using TapeStation, NanoDrop OneC and PicoGreen assays. A word on this clone: Its antigen is still unknown. The input lacks base qualities; no much larger clone sits a single base away.

CDR1 and CDR2, looked up from the germline V gene, are MNHEY and SVGAGI. Including cysteine and phenylalanine, the CDR3 has 15 amino acids. Only the CDR3 DNA is retained, 45 bases long and in frame from the first base. Deletion took 3 bases off V and 8 bases off J, with a span of 19 bases between the germline ends. This chain is built from TRBV6-5 and TRBJ1-1, and possibly TRBD1, on 6 matching bases. The sequencing here drew on bone marrow, taken before or after starting hypomethylating agent treatment for myelodysplastic syndrome (not recorded which). This TCR derives from a human donor with myelodysplastic syndrome. DNA sequence: TGTGCCAGCAGTTATTACGGGACACCCGGGGAAGAAGCTTTCTTT. Its translation reads: CASSYYGTPGEEAFF.